These 26 T cell receptor beta chains originate from one sample sequenced in a study of circulating and synovial CD4+ cells in juvenile arthritis. Assay used: immunoSEQ multiplex PCR; TCRdb lists only in-frame clones, some missing. Of around 14,000 clones in the sample, 65% to 85% were seen once. Sequencing input: CD4+ T cells from synovial fluid. These receptors came from a human patient with juvenile idiopathic arthritis. Some clones in this sample may be carry-over from other donors' samples.

J is TRBJ2-7 and V is TRBV28, with 7 positions matching TRBD1. The CDR3 is made up of 14 amino acids. Germline V CDR1 and CDR2: MDHEN, SYDVKM. The chain's CDR3 is CASSSPGQSYGQYV. The CDR3 region has the DNA TGTGCCAGCAGCAGTCCGGGACAGTCCTACGGGCAGTACGTC.

V gene TRBV14 combines with J gene TRBJ2-3; TRBD2 matches 12 bases. The CDR3 loop spans 15 amino acids. Losses at the gene ends were 4 bases for V and 5 bases for J; bases not matched to a gene: 4. Germline CDR1 reads SGHDN; CDR2 reads FVKESK. For the CDR3, the DNA is TGTGCCAGCAGCCGTGGACTAGCGGGATTAGATACGCAGTATTTT. Translating gives CASSRGLAGLDTQYF.

The V and J genes are TRBV9 and TRBJ1-6; TRBD1 matches at 7 bases. Germline loops: CDR1 SGDLS, CDR2 YYNGEE. Trimming at V came to 4 bases and at J to 7 bases, leaving 5 bases not matched to a gene. There are 14 residues in the CDR3. The CDR3 sequence: CASSRQGQNSPLHF. Here the CDR3 DNA reads TGTGCCAGCAGCCGACAGGGCCAGAATTCACCCCTCCACTTT.

The V call is TRBV10-3, the J call TRBJ1-1; TRBD1 might be the D (6 bases). Germline V lookup: CDR1 ENHRY, CDR2 SYGVKD. Trimming took 7 bases from V and 0 from J, leaving 12 bases between them. This CDR3 region has 14 residues. The CDR3: CAINPTGVNTEAFF. In nucleotides, the CDR3 is TGTGCCATCAACCCGACAGGAGTGAACACTGAAGCTTTCTTT.

This clone was observed a few times. The V and J genes are TRBV19 and TRBJ2-2, with a weak D call TRBD1 (6 bases). Germline V gene data show CDR1 as LNHDA and CDR2 as SQIVND (reference sequence). The CDR3 contains 16 residues. Trimming took off 7 bases at V and 0 bases at J, with 15 bases between the two ends. CDR3 loop: CASTLPGHPNTGELFF. CDR3 DNA: TGTGCCAGTACCCTCCCGGGACACCCGAACACCGGGGAGCTGTTTTTT.

The chain uses TRBV6-5 and TRBJ1-1; 9 nucleotides match TRBD1. CDR1 is MNHEY and CDR2 is SVGAGI in the germline V gene. Trimming at V came to 7 bases and at J to 1 base, leaving 7 bases not matched to a gene. There are 15 residues in the CDR3. This CDR3 is CASTTPTGGNTEAFF. The CDR3 DNA sequence: TGTGCCAGCACCACACCGACAGGGGGGAACACTGAAGCTTTCTTT.

The CDR3 here is CASSPTSGRTYEQYF. The CDR3 nucleotides read TGTGCCAGTAGTCCCACTAGCGGGAGAACCTACGAGCAGTACTTC. This chain uses TRBV19 with TRBJ2-7; 11 bases are shared with TRBD2. J lost 2 bases, V lost 5 bases, and 5 bases had no gene match. CDR1 and CDR2 from the germline V gene are LNHDA and SQIVND (reference sequence). The CDR3 contains 15 residues.

This sequence joins TRBV15 and TRBJ2-5; 10 bases fit TRBD2. The J segment lost 5 bases and the V segment lost 5 bases, leaving 5 bases of the junction unmatched. CDR3 length: 14 amino acids. Germline lookup yields CDR1 LNHNV and CDR2 YYDKDF (reference sequence). The CDR3 loop is CATSLAGVVETQYF. The CDR3 bases are TGTGCCACCAGCCTAGCGGGAGTGGTGGAGACCCAGTACTTC.

The V gene is TRBV11-2, the J gene TRBJ2-5; 9 nucleotides line up with TRBD2. This CDR3 has 16 amino acids. In germline, CDR1 is SGHAT, CDR2 FQNNGV. V trimming: 5 bases; J trimming: 1 base; junction bases outside the gene matches: 8. CDR3 loop: CASSPGSSGAQETQYF. The DNA for the CDR3 is TGTGCCAGCAGCCCAGGGTCTAGCGGGGCCCAAGAGACCCAGTACTTC.

The chain carries TRBV11-3 and TRBJ2-1, with D maybe TRBD2 (6 bases). The germline gives CDR1 SGHNT, CDR2 YENEEA. The CDR3 runs to 14 residues. V shed 5 bases and J shed 5 bases, with 13 bases lying between them. The CDR3 coding sequence is TGTGCCAGCAGCCCAGCGGGCCTAAACAATGAGCAGTTCTTC. Encoded protein: CASSPAGLNNEQFF.

The chain combines TRBV9 with TRBJ1-2; D may be TRBD1 (6 bases). Per the germline V gene, CDR1 is SGDLS and CDR2 is YYNGEE. With 0 bases removed from V and 4 bases from J, the gap between germline ends came to 7 bases. This CDR3 has 13 amino acids. In DNA form, the CDR3 reads TGTGCCAGCAGCGTAGAAGGGGGCTATGGCTACACCTTC. Translated, it gives CASSVEGGYGYTF.

The chain couples TRBV7-2 to TRBJ1-1, with TRBD1 matching over 10 bases. The V segment lost 5 bases and the J segment 6 bases; nucleotides outside the gene matches: 9. Germline V gene sequence: CDR1 SGHTA, CDR2 FQGNSA. The CDR3 length is 15 residues. The CDR3 loop reads CASSPDRGLGPEAFF. The DNA of the CDR3 is TGTGCCAGCAGCCCTGACAGGGGGCTAGGGCCTGAAGCTTTCTTT.

The V and J genes are TRBV5-4 and TRBJ2-7, with TRBD2 matching 10 bases. The germline CDR1 and CDR2 sequences are SGHNT and YYREEE (reference sequence). The CDR3 length is 15 residues. V trimming: 2 bases; J trimming: 3 bases; junction bases outside the gene matches: 5. CDR3 DNA: TGTGCCAGCAGCTTTAGCGGGGGGTTTGGCTACGAGCAGTACTTC. Amino acid sequence: CASSFSGGFGYEQYF.

The genes are TRBV27 and TRBJ2-7; 7 bases fit TRBD1. Germline CDR1 MNHEY, CDR2 SMNVEV (reference sequence). With 2 bases clipped from V and 4 bases from J, the junction kept 2 bases outside the gene matches. CDR3 size: 13 residues. The CDR3: CASSLRQGYEQYF. CDR3 sequence (DNA): TGTGCCAGCAGTTTACGACAGGGATACGAGCAGTACTTC.

V usage is TRBV18 and J usage is TRBJ1-2; no reliable D call. This CDR3 is built from 14 residues. Trimming left V 4 bases short and J 1 base short, with 10 bases between. From germline, CDR1 is KGHSH and CDR2 LQKENI. The CDR3 coding sequence is TGTGCCAGCTCACGCGACGGGAATAACTATGGCTACACCTTC. This translates into CASSRDGNNYGYTF.

V usage is TRBV5-1 and J usage is TRBJ2-2, with 12 bases that match TRBD1. V shed 1 base and J 6 bases; nucleotides not matched to a gene: 4. Germline lookup yields CDR1 SGHRS and CDR2 YFSETQ. There are 16 residues in the CDR3. In nucleotides, the CDR3 is TGCGCCAGCAGCTTGTGGGGACAGGGGGCGGCCGGGGAGCTGTTTTTT. Its translation is CASSLWGQGAAGELFF.

The V call is TRBV5-1, the J call TRBJ2-1, with 11 bases lining up with TRBD2. This CDR3 has 15 residues. J was trimmed by 4 bases and V by 4 bases; bases with no gene match: 4. In germline, CDR1 is SGHRS, CDR2 YFSETQ. The CDR3, as DNA: TGCGCCAGCAGCCCCTTAGCGGGAGGGTACAATGAGCAGTTCTTC. This translates into CASSPLAGGYNEQFF.

The chain carries TRBV30 and TRBJ1-2, with D maybe TRBD1 (5 bases). The CDR3 sequence is 14 residues long. The V gene lost 2 bases and the J gene lost 6 bases, with 16 bases spanning the gap. Germline-derived CDR1 and CDR2 are GTSNPN and SVGIG (reference sequence). The CDR3 coding sequence is TGTGCCTGGAGTTCTGGGCAGGGTGGGGATGGCTACACCTTC. Translating it yields CAWSSGQGGDGYTF.

CDR3 nucleotide sequence: TGTGCCAGTAATCGGGACAGAGTGCGCAATGAGCAGTTCTTC. Residues: CASNRDRVRNEQFF. The chain links TRBV19 to TRBJ2-1, with 7 bases lining up with TRBD1. V trimming: 7 bases; J trimming: 6 bases; junction bases outside the gene matches: 9. The CDR3 has 14 amino acids. Germline-derived CDR1 and CDR2 are LNHDA and SQIVND (reference sequence).

The J gene is TRBJ2-7, the V gene TRBV19; 8 bases agree with TRBD2. From germline, CDR1 is LNHDA and CDR2 SQIVND (reference sequence). V lost 3 bases to trimming and J lost 2 bases; unmatched junction nucleotides: 6. The CDR3 runs 15 residues. The CDR3 DNA reads as TGTGCCAGTAGTATGAAGAGCGGGGGTACCTACGAGCAGTACTTC. It yields the protein CASSMKSGGTYEQYF.

By share of the sample, this clone is medium-sized. No DNA is shown, since the ends of the CDR3 on it are uncertain; the CDR3 is the one TCRdb lists. The sample contains more than one DNA sequence encoding this CDR3. The V gene is TRBV9, the J gene TRBJ1-2; the table's D call of TRBD1 was not tested on the DNA. The CDR3 has 12 residues if both end residues are counted. Germline loops: CDR1 SGDLS, CDR2 YYNGEE. The CDR3 spells CASSVGGGTGVF.

The J gene is TRBJ1-1, the V gene TRBV6-6, with 7 bases lining up with TRBD1. The CDR3 runs 13 residues. Germline CDR1 reads MNHNY; CDR2 reads SVGAGI (reference sequence). Trimming cost V 6 bases and J 4 bases; bases outside gene matches: 5. The CDR3 region is CASSLTGTTEAFF. The DNA for the CDR3 is TGTGCCAGCAGCCTGACAGGGACCACTGAAGCTTTCTTT.

The rearrangement uses TRBV30 and TRBJ2-2, with a tentative D call TRBD1 (6 bases). Trimming stripped 1 base from V and 4 bases from J, with 7 bases between. Germline CDR1 and CDR2: GTSNPN and SVGIG (reference sequence). The CDR3 length is 13 residues. CDR3 region: CAWSEGGTGELFF. The DNA for the CDR3 is TGTGCCTGGAGTGAAGGGGGCACCGGGGAGCTGTTTTTT.

This clone is categorized as large. This chain uses TRBV19 with TRBJ1-5; 11 bases are shared with TRBD1. Germline V gene sequence: CDR1 LNHDA, CDR2 SQIVND (reference sequence). The CDR3 is 16 residues long. J lost 2 bases, V lost 5 bases, and 5 bases had no gene match. This chain's CDR3 is CASSGDRGVGNQPQHF. CDR3 in DNA: TGTGCCAGTAGTGGGGACAGGGGGGTTGGCAATCAGCCCCAGCATTTT. Combining the CDR3 with reference TRBV19 and TRBJ1-5 gives the whole variable domain DGGITQSPKYLFRKEGQNVTLSCEQNLNHDAMYWYRQDPGQGLRLIYYSQIVNDFQKGDIAEGYSVSREKKESFPLTVTSAQKNPTAFYLCASSGDRGVGNQPQHFGDGTRLSIL.

This chain's CDR3 is CAISGPGTGTSEQYF. CDR3 DNA: TGTGCCATCAGTGGACCCGGGACAGGGACCAGCGAGCAGTACTTC. The rearrangement uses TRBV10-3 and TRBJ2-7; 9 bases map to TRBD1. This CDR3 comprises 15 residues. Trimming took 4 bases from V and 6 from J; bases not matched to a gene: 10. The V gene's germline CDR1 is ENHRY and CDR2 SYGVKD.

The chain recombines TRBV6-1 with TRBJ2-2, with 8 nucleotides matching TRBD1. V was clipped by 6 bases and J by 6 bases; unmatched bases: 6. Germline V lookup: CDR1 MNHNS, CDR2 SASEGT. CDR3 length: 14 amino acids. The CDR3 reads CASSLTGGSGELFF. CDR3 DNA: TGTGCCAGCAGCCTTACAGGGGGTTCCGGGGAGCTGTTTTTT.